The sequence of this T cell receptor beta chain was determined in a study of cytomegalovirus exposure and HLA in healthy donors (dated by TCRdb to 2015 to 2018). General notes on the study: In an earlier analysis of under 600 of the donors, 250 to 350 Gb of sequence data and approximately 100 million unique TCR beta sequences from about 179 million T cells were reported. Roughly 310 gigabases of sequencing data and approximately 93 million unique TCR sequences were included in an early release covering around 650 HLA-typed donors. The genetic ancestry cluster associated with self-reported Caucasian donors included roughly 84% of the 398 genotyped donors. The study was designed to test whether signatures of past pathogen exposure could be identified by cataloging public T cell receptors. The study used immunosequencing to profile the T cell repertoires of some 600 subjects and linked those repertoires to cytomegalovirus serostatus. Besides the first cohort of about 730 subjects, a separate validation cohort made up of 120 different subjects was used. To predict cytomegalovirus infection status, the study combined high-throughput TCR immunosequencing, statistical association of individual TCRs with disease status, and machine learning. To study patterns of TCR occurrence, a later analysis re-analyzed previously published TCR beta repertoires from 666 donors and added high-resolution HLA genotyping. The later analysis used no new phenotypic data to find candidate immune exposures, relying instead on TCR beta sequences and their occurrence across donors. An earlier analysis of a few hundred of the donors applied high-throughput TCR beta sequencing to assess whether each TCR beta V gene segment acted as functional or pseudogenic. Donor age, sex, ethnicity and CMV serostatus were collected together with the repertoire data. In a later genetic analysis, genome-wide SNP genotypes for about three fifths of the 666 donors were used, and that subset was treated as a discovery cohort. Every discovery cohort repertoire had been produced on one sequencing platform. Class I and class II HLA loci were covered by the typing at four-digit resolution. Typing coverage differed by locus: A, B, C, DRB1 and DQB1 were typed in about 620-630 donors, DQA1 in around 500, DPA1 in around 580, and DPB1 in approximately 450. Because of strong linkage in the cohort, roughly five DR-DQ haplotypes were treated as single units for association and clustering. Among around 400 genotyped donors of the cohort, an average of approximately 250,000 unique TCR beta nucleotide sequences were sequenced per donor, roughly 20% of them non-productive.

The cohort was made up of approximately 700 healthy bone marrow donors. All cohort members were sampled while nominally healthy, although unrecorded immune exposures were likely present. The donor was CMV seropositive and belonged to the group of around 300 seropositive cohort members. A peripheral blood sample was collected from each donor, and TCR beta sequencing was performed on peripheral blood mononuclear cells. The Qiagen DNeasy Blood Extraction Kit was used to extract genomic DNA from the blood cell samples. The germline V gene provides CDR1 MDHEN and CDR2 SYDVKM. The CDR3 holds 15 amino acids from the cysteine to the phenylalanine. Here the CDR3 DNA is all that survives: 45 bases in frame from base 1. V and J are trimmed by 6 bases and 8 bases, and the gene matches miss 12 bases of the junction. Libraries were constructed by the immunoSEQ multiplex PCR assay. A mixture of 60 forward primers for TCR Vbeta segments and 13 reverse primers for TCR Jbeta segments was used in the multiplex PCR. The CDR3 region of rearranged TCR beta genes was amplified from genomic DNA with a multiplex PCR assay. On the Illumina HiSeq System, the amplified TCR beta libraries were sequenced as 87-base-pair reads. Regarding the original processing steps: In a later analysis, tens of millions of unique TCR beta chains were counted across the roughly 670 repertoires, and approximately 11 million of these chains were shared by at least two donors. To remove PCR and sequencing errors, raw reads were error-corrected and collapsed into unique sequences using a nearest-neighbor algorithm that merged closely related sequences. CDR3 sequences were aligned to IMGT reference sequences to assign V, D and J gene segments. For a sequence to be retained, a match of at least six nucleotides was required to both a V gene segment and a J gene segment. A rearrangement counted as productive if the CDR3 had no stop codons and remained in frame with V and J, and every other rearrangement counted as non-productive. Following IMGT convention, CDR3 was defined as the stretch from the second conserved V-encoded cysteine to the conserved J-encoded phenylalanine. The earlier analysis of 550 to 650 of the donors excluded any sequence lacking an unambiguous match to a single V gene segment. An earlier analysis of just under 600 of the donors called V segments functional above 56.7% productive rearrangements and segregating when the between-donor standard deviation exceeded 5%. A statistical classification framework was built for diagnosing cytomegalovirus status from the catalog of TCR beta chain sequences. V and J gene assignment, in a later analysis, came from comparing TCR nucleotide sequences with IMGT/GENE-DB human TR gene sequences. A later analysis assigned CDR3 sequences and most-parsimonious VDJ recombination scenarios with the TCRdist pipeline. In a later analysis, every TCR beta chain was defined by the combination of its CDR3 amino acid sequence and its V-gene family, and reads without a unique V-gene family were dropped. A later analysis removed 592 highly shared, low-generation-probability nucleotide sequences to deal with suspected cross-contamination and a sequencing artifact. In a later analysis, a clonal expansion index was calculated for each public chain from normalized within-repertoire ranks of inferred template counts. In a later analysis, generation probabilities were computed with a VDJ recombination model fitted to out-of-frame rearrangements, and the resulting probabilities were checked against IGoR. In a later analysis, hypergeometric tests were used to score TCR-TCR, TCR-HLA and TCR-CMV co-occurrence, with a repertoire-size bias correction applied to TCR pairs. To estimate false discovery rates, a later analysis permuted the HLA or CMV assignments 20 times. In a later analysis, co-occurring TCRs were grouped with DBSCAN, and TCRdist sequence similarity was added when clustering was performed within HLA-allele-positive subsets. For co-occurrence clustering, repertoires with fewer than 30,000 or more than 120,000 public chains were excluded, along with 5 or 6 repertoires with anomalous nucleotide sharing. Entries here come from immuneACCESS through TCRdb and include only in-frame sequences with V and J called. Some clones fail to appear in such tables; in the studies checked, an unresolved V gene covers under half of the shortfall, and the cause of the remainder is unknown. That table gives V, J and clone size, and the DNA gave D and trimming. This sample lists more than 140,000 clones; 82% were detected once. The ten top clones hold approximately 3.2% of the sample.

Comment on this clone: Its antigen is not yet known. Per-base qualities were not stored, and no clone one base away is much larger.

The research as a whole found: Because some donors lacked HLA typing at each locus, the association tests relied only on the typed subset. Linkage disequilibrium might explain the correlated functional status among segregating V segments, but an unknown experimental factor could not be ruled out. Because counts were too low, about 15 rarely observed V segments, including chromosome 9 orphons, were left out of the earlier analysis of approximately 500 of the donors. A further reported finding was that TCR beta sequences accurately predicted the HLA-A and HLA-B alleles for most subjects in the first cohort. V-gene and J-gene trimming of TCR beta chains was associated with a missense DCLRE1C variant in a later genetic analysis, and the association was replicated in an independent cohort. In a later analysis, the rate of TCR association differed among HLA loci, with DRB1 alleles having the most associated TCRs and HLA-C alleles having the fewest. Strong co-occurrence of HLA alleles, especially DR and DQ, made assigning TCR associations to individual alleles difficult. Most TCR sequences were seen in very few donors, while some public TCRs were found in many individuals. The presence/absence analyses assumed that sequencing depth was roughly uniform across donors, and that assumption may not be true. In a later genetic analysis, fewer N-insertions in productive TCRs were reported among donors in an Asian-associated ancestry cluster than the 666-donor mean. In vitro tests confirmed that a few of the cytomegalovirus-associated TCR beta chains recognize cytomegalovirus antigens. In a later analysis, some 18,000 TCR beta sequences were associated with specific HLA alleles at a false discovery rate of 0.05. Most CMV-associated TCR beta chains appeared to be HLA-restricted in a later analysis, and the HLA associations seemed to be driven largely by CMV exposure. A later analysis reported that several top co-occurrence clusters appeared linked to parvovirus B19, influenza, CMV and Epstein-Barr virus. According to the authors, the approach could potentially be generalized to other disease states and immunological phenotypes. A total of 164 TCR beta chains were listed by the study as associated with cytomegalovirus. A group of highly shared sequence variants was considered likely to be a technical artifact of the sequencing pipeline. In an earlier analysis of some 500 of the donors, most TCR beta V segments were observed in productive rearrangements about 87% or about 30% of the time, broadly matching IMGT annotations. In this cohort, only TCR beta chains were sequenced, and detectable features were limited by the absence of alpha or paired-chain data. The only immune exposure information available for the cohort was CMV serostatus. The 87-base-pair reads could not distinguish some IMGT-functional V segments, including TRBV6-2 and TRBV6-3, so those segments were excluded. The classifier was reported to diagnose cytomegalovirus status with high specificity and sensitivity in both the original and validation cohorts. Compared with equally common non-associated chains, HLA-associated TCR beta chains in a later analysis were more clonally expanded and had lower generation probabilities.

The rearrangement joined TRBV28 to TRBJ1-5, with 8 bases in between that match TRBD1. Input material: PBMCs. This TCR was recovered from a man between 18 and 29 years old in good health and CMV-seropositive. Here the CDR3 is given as CASSRRQGWTEPQHF. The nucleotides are TGTGCCAGCAGCCGAAGACAGGGGTGGACGGAGCCCCAGCATTTT. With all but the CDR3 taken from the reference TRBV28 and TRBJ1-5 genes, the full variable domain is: DVKVTQSSRYLVKRTGEKVFLECVQDMDHENMFWYRQDPGLGLRLIYFSYDVKMKEKGDIPEGYSVSREKKERFSLILESASTNQTSMYLCASSRRQGWTEPQHFGDGTRLSIL.